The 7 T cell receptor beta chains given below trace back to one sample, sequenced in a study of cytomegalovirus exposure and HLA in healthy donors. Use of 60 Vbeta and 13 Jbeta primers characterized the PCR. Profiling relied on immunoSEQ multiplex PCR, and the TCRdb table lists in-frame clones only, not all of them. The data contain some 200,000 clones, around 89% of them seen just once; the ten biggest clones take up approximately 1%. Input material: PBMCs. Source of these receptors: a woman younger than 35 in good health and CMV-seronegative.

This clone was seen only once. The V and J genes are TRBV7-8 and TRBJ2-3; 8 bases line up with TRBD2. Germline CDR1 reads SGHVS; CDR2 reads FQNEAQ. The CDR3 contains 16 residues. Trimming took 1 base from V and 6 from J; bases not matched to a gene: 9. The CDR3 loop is CASSLVAFGRADTQYF. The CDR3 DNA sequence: TGTGCCAGCAGCTTAGTTGCTTTCGGGAGGGCCGATACGCAGTATTTT.

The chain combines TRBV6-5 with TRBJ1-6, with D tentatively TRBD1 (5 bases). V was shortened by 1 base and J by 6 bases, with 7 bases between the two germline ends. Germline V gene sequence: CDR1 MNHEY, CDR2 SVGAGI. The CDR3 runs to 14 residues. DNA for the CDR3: TGTGCCAGCAGTTACTTGGGGCCTAATTCACCCCTCCACTTT. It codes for CASSYLGPNSPLHF.

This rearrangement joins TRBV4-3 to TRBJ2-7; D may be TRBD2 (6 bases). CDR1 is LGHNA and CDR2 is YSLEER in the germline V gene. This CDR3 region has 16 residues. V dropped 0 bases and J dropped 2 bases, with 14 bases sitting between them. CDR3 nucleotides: TGCGCCAGCAGCCAAGAATGGGGACTTCCCGCCTACGAGCAGTACTTC. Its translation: CASSQEWGLPAYEQYF.

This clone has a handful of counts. The CDR3 here is CASSDYSGFFYEQYF. The CDR3, as DNA: TGTGCCAGCAGCGACTATTCGGGATTTTTCTACGAGCAGTACTTC. This chain links TRBV7-7 with TRBJ2-7; D possibly corresponds to TRBD2 (5 bases). The CDR3 is made up of 15 amino acids. Deletions cut 5 bases from V and 3 bases from J, with 17 bases between. In germline, CDR1 is SSHAT, CDR2 FNYEAQ (reference sequence).

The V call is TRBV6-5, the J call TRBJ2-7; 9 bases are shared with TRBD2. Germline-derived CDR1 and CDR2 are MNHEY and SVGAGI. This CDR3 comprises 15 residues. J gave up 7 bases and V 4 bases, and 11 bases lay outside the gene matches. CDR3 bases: TGTGCCAGCAGTTCACCGACTAGCGGAGCCAGGGAGCAGTACTTC. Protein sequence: CASSSPTSGAREQYF.

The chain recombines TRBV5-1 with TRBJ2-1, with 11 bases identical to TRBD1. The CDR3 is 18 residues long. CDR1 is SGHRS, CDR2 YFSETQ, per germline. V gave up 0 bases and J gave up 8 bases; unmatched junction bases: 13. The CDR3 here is CASSLGSGQGGFGHEQFF. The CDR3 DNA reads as TGCGCCAGCAGCTTGGGGTCGGGACAGGGGGGTTTCGGCCATGAGCAGTTCTTC.

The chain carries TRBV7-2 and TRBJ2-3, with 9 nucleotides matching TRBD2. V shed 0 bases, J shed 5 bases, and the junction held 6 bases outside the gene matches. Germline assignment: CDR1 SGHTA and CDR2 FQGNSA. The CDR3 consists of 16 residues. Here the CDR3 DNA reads TGTGCCAGCAGCTTAGCTCGGCGGGGGGGTGTAGATACGCAGTATTTT. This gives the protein CASSLARRGGVDTQYF.